A selection of T cell receptor beta chains follows, all from one sample in a study of blood T cell repertoires in COVID-19. Some clones are missing from TCRdb's copy, which holds only in-frame ones; the method was immunoSEQ multiplex PCR. This table has under 150,000 clones, 81% appearing once. What was sequenced was peripheral blood. These receptors originate from a man aged 45-65 years with acute or convalescent COVID-19. Each CDR3 is given with its conserved first and last residue. The order of the fields is V gene, D gene, J gene, clone size, CDR3 DNA, CDR3 protein. A D gene is named only where the DNA matches it firmly. Part of the rows lack a size; the others show once, few, many or a class for expanded clones.

V gene: TRBV29-1
D gene: TRBD1
J gene: TRBJ1-1
clone size: many
CDR3 DNA: TGCAGCGTAGACAGGGGGAGAAACACTGAAGCTTTCTTT
CDR3 protein: CSVDRGRNTEAFF

V gene: TRBV9
D gene: TRBD1
J gene: TRBJ1-3
clone size: -
CDR3 DNA: TGTGCCAGCAGCGTAGGAGGACAGGGCTCTGGAAACACCATATATTTT
CDR3 protein: CASSVGGQGSGNTIYF

V gene: TRBV19
D gene: TRBD1
J gene: TRBJ1-1
clone size: -
CDR3 DNA: TGTGCCAGTAGTATCCCCCGACAGGGTGACACTGAAGCTTTCTTT
CDR3 protein: CASSIPRQGDTEAFF

V gene: TRBV19
D gene: TRBD1
J gene: TRBJ1-6
clone size: -
CDR3 DNA: TGTGCCAGTAGTATAGGACAGGGGGATTCACCCCTCCACTTT
CDR3 protein: CASSIGQGDSPLHF

V gene: TRBV7-9
D gene: -
J gene: TRBJ2-4
clone size: -
CDR3 DNA: TGTGCCAGCAGCTTAGGGCGAGGAGTCCCTCGGATACCCATTCAGTACTTC
CDR3 protein: CASSLGRGVPRIPIQYF

V gene: TRBV5-4
D gene: -
J gene: TRBJ1-6
clone size: -
CDR3 DNA: TGTGCCAGCAGCTTTGGGAGGTCCTATAATTCACCCCTCCACTTT
CDR3 protein: CASSFGRSYNSPLHF

V gene: TRBV18
D gene: TRBD1
J gene: TRBJ1-6
clone size: -
CDR3 DNA: TGTGCCAGCTCACAGGGACAGGGGATTTATAATTCACCCCTCCACTTT
CDR3 protein: CASSQGQGIYNSPLHF

V gene: TRBV2
D gene: TRBD1
J gene: TRBJ2-7
clone size: few
CDR3 DNA: TGTGCCAGCAAGGGGCAGACAGGGAATACCTACGAGCAGTACTTC
CDR3 protein: CASKGQTGNTYEQYF

V gene: TRBV3-1/TRBV3-2
D gene: -
J gene: TRBJ1-5
clone size: -
CDR3 DNA: TGTGCCAGCAGCCAGGGTACAGGGCGCGGCCAGCCCCAGCATTTT
CDR3 protein: CASSQGTGRGQPQHF

V gene: TRBV9
D gene: TRBD1
J gene: TRBJ1-2
clone size: -
CDR3 DNA: TGTGCCAGCAGCATCGGGACAGCAAACTATGGCTACACCTTC
CDR3 protein: CASSIGTANYGYTF

V gene: TRBV10-3
D gene: -
J gene: TRBJ1-1
clone size: -
CDR3 DNA: TGTGCCATCAGTCCAGGGGCGGCTGAAGCTTTCTTT
CDR3 protein: CAISPGAAEAFF

V gene: TRBV6-5
D gene: -
J gene: TRBJ1-1
clone size: -
CDR3 DNA: TGTGCCAGCAGTTACGGACAGTCCAACACTGAAGCTTTCTTT
CDR3 protein: CASSYGQSNTEAFF

V gene: TRBV5-1
D gene: -
J gene: TRBJ2-3
clone size: once
CDR3 DNA: TGCGCCAGCAGCTTGGAACAGGGAACAGATACGCAGTATTTT
CDR3 protein: CASSLEQGTDTQYF

V gene: TRBV7-9
D gene: -
J gene: TRBJ2-3
clone size: once
CDR3 DNA: TGTGCCAGCAGCTTTGTCCTCTTTCCAGATACGCAGTATTTT
CDR3 protein: CASSFVLFPDTQYF

V gene: TRBV2
D gene: TRBD1
J gene: TRBJ1-5
clone size: -
CDR3 DNA: TGTGCCAGCAGAGGGGACAGGGGACAGCCCCAGCATTTT
CDR3 protein: CASRGDRGQPQHF

V gene: TRBV3-1/TRBV3-2
D gene: TRBD1
J gene: TRBJ2-3
clone size: -
CDR3 DNA: TGTGCCAGCAGCCAACGTTGGACAGGGTCGTTGGCAGATACGCAGTATTTT
CDR3 protein: CASSQRWTGSLADTQYF

V gene: TRBV19
D gene: TRBD1
J gene: TRBJ1-5
clone size: few
CDR3 DNA: TGTGCCAGTGGAGGACAGGGGGGCAATCAGCCCCAGCATTTT
CDR3 protein: CASGGQGGNQPQHF

V gene: TRBV28
D gene: -
J gene: TRBJ2-2
clone size: -
CDR3 DNA: TGTGCCAGCAGTTCACAGGGGAACACCGGGGAGCTGTTTTTT
CDR3 protein: CASSSQGNTGELFF

V gene: TRBV7-2
D gene: TRBD1
J gene: TRBJ2-2
clone size: -
CDR3 DNA: TGTGCCAGCAGCTTTCGACAGGGCGGGGAGCTGTTTTTT
CDR3 protein: CASSFRQGGELFF

V gene: TRBV5-6
D gene: -
J gene: TRBJ1-2
clone size: few
CDR3 DNA: TGTGCCAGCAGCTTCATGGACGCCCGGGAGAACTATGGCTACACCTTC
CDR3 protein: CASSFMDARENYGYTF

V gene: TRBV27
D gene: -
J gene: TRBJ2-1
clone size: -
CDR3 DNA: TGTGCCAGCAGTTTACAGGGGAGAAATGAGCAGTTCTTC
CDR3 protein: CASSLQGRNEQFF

V gene: TRBV7-8
D gene: TRBD2
J gene: TRBJ2-5
clone size: -
CDR3 DNA: TGTGCCAGCAGCTTAAAGTTAGCGGGGGTTCCCCAAGAGACCCAGTACTTC
CDR3 protein: CASSLKLAGVPQETQYF

V gene: TRBV5-4
D gene: TRBD1
J gene: TRBJ1-2
clone size: -
CDR3 DNA: TGTGCCAGCAGCAAGGGACAGCGGGAGGGCTACACCTTC
CDR3 protein: CASSKGQREGYTF

V gene: TRBV7-9
D gene: -
J gene: TRBJ1-6
clone size: -
CDR3 DNA: TGTGCCAGCAGCCCCCGCCGCGGGAATTCACCCCTCCACTTT
CDR3 protein: CASSPRRGNSPLHF

V gene: TRBV18
D gene: -
J gene: TRBJ1-1
clone size: -
CDR3 DNA: TGTGCCAGCTCACTCGACCTCAGGGGTGAAGCTTTCTTT
CDR3 protein: CASSLDLRGEAFF

V gene: TRBV28
D gene: -
J gene: TRBJ2-1
clone size: once
CDR3 DNA: TGTGCCAGCAGTCCCCCTCCCTACAATGAGCAGTTCTTC
CDR3 protein: CASSPPPYNEQFF

V gene: TRBV19
D gene: TRBD1
J gene: TRBJ2-7
clone size: -
CDR3 DNA: TGTGCCACTTCCGGGACAGGGGGAAAAAAGTCCTACGAGCAGTACTTC
CDR3 protein: CATSGTGGKKSYEQYF

V gene: TRBV5-5
D gene: TRBD2
J gene: TRBJ2-5
clone size: -
CDR3 DNA: TGTGCCAGCAGCTTGTTAGCGGGGGTGGAGACCCAGTACTTC
CDR3 protein: CASSLLAGVETQYF

V gene: TRBV6-2/TRBV6-3
D gene: -
J gene: TRBJ1-1
clone size: few
CDR3 DNA: TGTGCCAGCAGTTATATTAGGGGCACTGAAGCTTTCTTT
CDR3 protein: CASSYIRGTEAFF

V gene: TRBV27
D gene: -
J gene: TRBJ1-1
clone size: -
CDR3 DNA: TGTGCCAGCAGTATACAGGGCTTAACTGAAGCTTTCTTT
CDR3 protein: CASSIQGLTEAFF

V gene: TRBV10-1
D gene: TRBD1
J gene: TRBJ1-1
clone size: -
CDR3 DNA: TGCGCCAGCAGTTCCGACAGGGGAGAAGCTTTCTTT
CDR3 protein: CASSSDRGEAFF

V gene: TRBV5-6
D gene: TRBD1
J gene: TRBJ1-6
clone size: -
CDR3 DNA: TGTGCCAGCAGCCCCGAAGGGACAGATAATTCACCCCTCCACTTT
CDR3 protein: CASSPEGTDNSPLHF

V gene: TRBV7-3
D gene: -
J gene: TRBJ1-6
clone size: -
CDR3 DNA: TGTGCCAGCAGCTTAAAACGGAATTCACCCCTCCACTTT
CDR3 protein: CASSLKRNSPLHF

V gene: TRBV2
D gene: -
J gene: TRBJ1-5
clone size: -
CDR3 DNA: TGTGCCAGCAGTGCGTCGCAGGGAAGCAATCAGCCCCAGCATTTT
CDR3 protein: CASSASQGSNQPQHF

V gene: TRBV30
D gene: -
J gene: TRBJ1-1
clone size: -
CDR3 DNA: TGTGCCTGGAGGGATACAGGGTGGCGCACTGAAGCTTTCTTT
CDR3 protein: CAWRDTGWRTEAFF

V gene: TRBV20-1
D gene: TRBD1
J gene: TRBJ1-6
clone size: -
CDR3 DNA: TGCAGTGCTAGTGGGACAGCACGTAATTCACCCCTCCACTTT
CDR3 protein: CSASGTARNSPLHF

V gene: TRBV27
D gene: TRBD1
J gene: TRBJ2-7
clone size: -
CDR3 DNA: TGTGCCAGCGCGTTTGGGCCTCCGGGACAGAACTACGAGCAGTACTTC
CDR3 protein: CASAFGPPGQNYEQYF

V gene: TRBV29-1
D gene: -
J gene: TRBJ1-2
clone size: -
CDR3 DNA: TGCAGCGTTGAACAGGCTAACTATGGCTACACCTTC
CDR3 protein: CSVEQANYGYTF

V gene: TRBV6-5
D gene: TRBD1
J gene: TRBJ1-2
clone size: -
CDR3 DNA: TGTGCCAGCGGGAGGCAGGGGGCCTGGTATGGCTACACCTTC
CDR3 protein: CASGRQGAWYGYTF

V gene: TRBV27
D gene: -
J gene: TRBJ2-3
clone size: -
CDR3 DNA: TGTGCCAGCAGTTTCTCCAGGCGCGGGAGCACAGATACGCAGTATTTT
CDR3 protein: CASSFSRRGSTDTQYF

V gene: TRBV28
D gene: TRBD1
J gene: TRBJ1-1
clone size: -
CDR3 DNA: TGTGCCAGCAGCTCCAGGGACAGAGAAGCTTTCTTT
CDR3 protein: CASSSRDREAFF

V gene: TRBV11-3
D gene: TRBD2
J gene: TRBJ2-1
clone size: -
CDR3 DNA: TGTGCCAGCAGCTTAACCCAGACTAGCGGGGGGCACTATGAGCAGTTCTTC
CDR3 protein: CASSLTQTSGGHYEQFF

V gene: TRBV10-3
D gene: TRBD1
J gene: TRBJ1-4
clone size: once
CDR3 DNA: TGTGCCACCAGAACCGACAGGGGTGGGGAAAAACTGTTTTTT
CDR3 protein: CATRTDRGGEKLFF

V gene: TRBV9
D gene: -
J gene: TRBJ2-2
clone size: few
CDR3 DNA: TGTGCCAGCAGCGCATACAGGGGGAGGGTAGGGGAGCTGTTTTTT
CDR3 protein: CASSAYRGRVGELFF

V gene: TRBV25-1
D gene: -
J gene: TRBJ2-7
clone size: -
CDR3 DNA: TGTGCCAGCGGAAAGGCAGGGACCTACGAGCAGTACTTC
CDR3 protein: CASGKAGTYEQYF

V gene: TRBV5-5
D gene: -
J gene: TRBJ2-3
clone size: -
CDR3 DNA: TGTGCCAGCAGCCCACAGGGTAACACAGATACGCAGTATTTT
CDR3 protein: CASSPQGNTDTQYF

V gene: TRBV6-5
D gene: -
J gene: TRBJ2-7
clone size: -
CDR3 DNA: TGTGCCAGCAGGTCTCTTAATGAGCAGTACTTC
CDR3 protein: CASRSLNEQYF

V gene: TRBV12-5
D gene: TRBD1
J gene: TRBJ1-4
clone size: -
CDR3 DNA: TGTGCTAGTGGTAAGACACAGGGGCCTTCAACTAATGAAAAACTGTTTTTT
CDR3 protein: CASGKTQGPSTNEKLFF

V gene: TRBV7-9
D gene: TRBD1
J gene: TRBJ2-7
clone size: once
CDR3 DNA: TGTGCCAGCAGCACATACAGGGGGCCAAACGAGCAGTACTTC
CDR3 protein: CASSTYRGPNEQYF

V gene: TRBV9
D gene: TRBD1
J gene: TRBJ1-6
clone size: -
CDR3 DNA: TGTGCCAGCAGCGGGGGACAGGGAAGTTATTCACCCCTCCACTTT
CDR3 protein: CASSGGQGSYSPLHF

V gene: TRBV7-2
D gene: TRBD1
J gene: TRBJ1-5
clone size: -
CDR3 DNA: TGTGCCAGCAGTGATTCAGGGGGCTGGAGCAATCAGCCCCAGCATTTT
CDR3 protein: CASSDSGGWSNQPQHF

V gene: TRBV6-6
D gene: TRBD2
J gene: TRBJ2-2
clone size: -
CDR3 DNA: TGTGCCAGCATACGTAGCGGGGGGGCGACCGGGGAGCTGTTTTTT
CDR3 protein: CASIRSGGATGELFF

V gene: TRBV27
D gene: TRBD1
J gene: TRBJ1-6
clone size: few
CDR3 DNA: TGTGCCAGCAGTGCTGGGACAGGGTCAAGGTTAACCCTCCACTTT
CDR3 protein: CASSAGTGSRLTLHF

V gene: TRBV18
D gene: TRBD1
J gene: TRBJ2-7
clone size: -
CDR3 DNA: TGTGCCAGCTCACCGCCGGGACAGGGCACCTACGAGCAGTACTTC
CDR3 protein: CASSPPGQGTYEQYF

V gene: TRBV6-1
D gene: -
J gene: TRBJ1-5
clone size: -
CDR3 DNA: TGTGCCAGCAGTGAGAAAATCGCGGGCAATCAGCCCCAGCATTTT
CDR3 protein: CASSEKIAGNQPQHF

V gene: TRBV28
D gene: -
J gene: TRBJ1-3
clone size: -
CDR3 DNA: TGTGCCAGCAGTCCCGTATCGACAGTCTCCTCTGGAAACACCATATATTTT
CDR3 protein: CASSPVSTVSSGNTIYF

V gene: TRBV11-2
D gene: -
J gene: TRBJ1-4
clone size: -
CDR3 DNA: TGTGCCAGCAGCCAGGAACAGGGTGAGGGGAAACTGTTTTTT
CDR3 protein: CASSQEQGEGKLFF